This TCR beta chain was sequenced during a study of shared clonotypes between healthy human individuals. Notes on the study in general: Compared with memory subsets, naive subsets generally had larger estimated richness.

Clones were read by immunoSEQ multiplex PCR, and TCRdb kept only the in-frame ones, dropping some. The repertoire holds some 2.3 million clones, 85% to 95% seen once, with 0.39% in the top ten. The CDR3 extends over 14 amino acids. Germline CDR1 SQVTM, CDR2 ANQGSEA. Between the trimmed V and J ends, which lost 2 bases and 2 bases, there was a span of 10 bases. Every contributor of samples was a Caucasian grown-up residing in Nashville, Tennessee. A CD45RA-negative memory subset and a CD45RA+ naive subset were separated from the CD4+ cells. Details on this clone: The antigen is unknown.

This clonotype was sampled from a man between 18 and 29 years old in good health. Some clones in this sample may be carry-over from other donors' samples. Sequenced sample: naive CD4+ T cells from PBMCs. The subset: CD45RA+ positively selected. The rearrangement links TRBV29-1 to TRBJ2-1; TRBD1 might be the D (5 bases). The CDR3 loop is CSVEPGFTYNEQFF. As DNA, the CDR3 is TGCAGCGTTGAACCAGGGTTCACCTACAATGAGCAGTTCTTC.